The 21 T cell receptor beta chains below were found in one sample sequenced in a study of blood T cell repertoires in COVID-19. The repertoire was sequenced with immunoSEQ multiplex PCR; TCRdb's copy has only in-frame clones and lacks some. Among just over 90,000 clones listed, roughly 90% were seen once. The specimen sequenced was peripheral blood. The receptors originated from a human donor with active COVID-19. The donor label of this sample is uncertain.

The gene calls are TRBV7-2 and TRBJ2-5; D ambiguous. The CDR3 has 11 amino acids. The germline V gene encodes CDR1 SGHTA and CDR2 FQGNSA. Trimming pared 3 bases from V and 7 bases from J, leaving 6 bases between. The DNA for the CDR3 is TGTGCCAGCAGCTTCCTAGGGACCCAGTACTTC. It specifies CASSFLGTQYF.

V and J are TRBV6-1 and TRBJ2-7, with 9 bases fitting TRBD1. Per germline, CDR1 MNHNS and CDR2 SASEGT. CDR3 length: 16 amino acids. Trimming cost V 4 bases and J 0 bases; bases outside gene matches: 7. The CDR3: CASSGGPGQGSYEQYF. Here the CDR3 DNA reads TGTGCCAGCAGTGGAGGGCCGGGACAGGGCTCCTACGAGCAGTACTTC.

The chain is built from TRBV14 and TRBJ2-7; 8 bases agree with TRBD1. Germline assignment: CDR1 SGHDN and CDR2 FVKESK. Trimming cost V 2 bases and J 4 bases; bases outside gene matches: 4. The length of the CDR3 is 14 residues. This CDR3 reads CASSQRQGRYEQYF. The CDR3 DNA sequence: TGTGCCAGCAGCCAACGACAGGGGCGGTACGAGCAGTACTTC.

The chain has TRBV18 and TRBJ2-7, with 13 bases fitting TRBD2. Trimming took 5 bases from V and 3 from J; bases not matched to a gene: 7. CDR3 length equals 16 residues. Per germline, CDR1 KGHSH and CDR2 LQKENI. The CDR3 DNA follows: TGTGCCAGCTCAAGGGGACTAGCGGGGAGGAACTACGAGCAGTACTTC. Amino acids: CASSRGLAGRNYEQYF.

The chain combines TRBV7-8 with TRBJ1-2; D may be TRBD1 (5 bases). V was cut by 5 bases and J by 5 bases, with 9 bases left in between. The CDR3 sequence is 12 residues long. Germline assignment: CDR1 SGHVS and CDR2 FQNEAQ. This CDR3 reads CASSPTGYGYTF. The CDR3 DNA is TGTGCCAGCAGCCCCACAGGTTATGGCTACACCTTC.

The rearrangement links TRBV30 to TRBJ1-2, with a possible D match to TRBD1 (6 bases). From germline, CDR1 is GTSNPN and CDR2 SVGIG (reference sequence). Trimming removed 3 bases at V and 0 bases at J, with 8 bases between. The CDR3 is made up of 13 amino acids. CDR3 sequence reads: CAWRDSSNYGYTF. Here the CDR3 DNA reads TGTGCCTGGAGGGACAGCTCTAACTATGGCTACACCTTC.

This sequence joins TRBV6-6 and TRBJ2-1; D is perhaps TRBD2 (5 bases). Trimming took 2 bases from V and 4 from J, leaving 9 bases between them. The germline gives CDR1 MNHNY, CDR2 SVGAGI (reference sequence). This CDR3 is 14 amino acids long. The DNA of the CDR3 is TGTGCCAGCAGTTACGGGCCGGGGTACAATGAGCAGTTCTTC. Translation: CASSYGPGYNEQFF.

This chain connects TRBV19 to TRBJ1-6; 11 bases are a match to TRBD1. The junction had 3 bases not matched to a gene; V was cut back by 7 bases and J by 7 bases. This CDR3 has 14 amino acids. CDR1 and CDR2 (germline): LNHDA, SQIVND (reference sequence). CDR3 protein: CASTDRGQNSPLHF. The CDR3 DNA reads TGTGCCAGTACGGACAGGGGGCAAAATTCACCCCTCCACTTT.

V is TRBV27 and J is TRBJ2-3, with 14 bases that match TRBD2. The CDR3 extends over 19 amino acids. Germline V CDR1 and CDR2: MNHEY, SMNVEV (reference sequence). Germline trimming cut 8 bases from V and 2 bases from J; bases unmatched to any gene: 15. The CDR3 DNA reads as TGTGCCAGCGGCAGACACAGACTAGCGGGGGGGACTTACACAGATACGCAGTATTTT. Translated, it gives CASGRHRLAGGTYTDTQYF.

This clone was recorded once. This chain joins TRBV4-2 and TRBJ1-2; 8 bases map to TRBD1. There are 15 residues in the CDR3. Trimming took 1 base from V and 8 from J; bases not matched to a gene: 9. The germline gives CDR1 LGHNA, CDR2 YNFKEQ. CDR3 DNA sequence: TGTGCCAGCAGCCAAGCGACAGGGGATCCTGAGGGCTACACCTTC. Translating gives CASSQATGDPEGYTF.

This clone appeared a single time. V is TRBV4-3 and J is TRBJ2-2; TRBD2 might be the D (6 bases). The V gene lost 8 bases and the J gene lost 7 bases, with 17 bases spanning the gap. The germline V gene encodes CDR1 LGHNA and CDR2 YSLEER. The CDR3 extends over 14 amino acids. The CDR3 here is CASGPGLFDGELFF. The CDR3 region has the DNA TGCGCCAGCGGACCGGGACTCTTCGACGGGGAGCTGTTTTTT.

This chain uses TRBV5-6 with TRBJ2-2; 7 nucleotides align to TRBD1. The CDR3 has 14 residues. Trimming removed 6 bases from V and 6 bases from J; junction bases left unmatched: 8. Germline CDR1 reads SGHDT; CDR2 reads YYEEEE. In DNA, the CDR3 is TGTGCCAGCAACCCGACAGGGTCCCCCGGGGAGCTGTTTTTT. It codes for CASNPTGSPGELFF.

This chain links TRBV4-3 with TRBJ1-2; TRBD1 matches 7 bases. This CDR3 region has 14 residues. The V gene end was trimmed by 2 bases and the J gene end by 2 bases; junction bases not matched to a gene: 2. Germline V gives CDR1 LGHNA, CDR2 YSLEER. The CDR3: CASSQQTGNYGYTF. Here the CDR3 DNA reads TGCGCCAGCAGCCAACAGACAGGGAACTATGGCTACACCTTC.

The chain carries TRBV19 and TRBJ2-2; TRBD1 is a possible D gene (6 bases). Germline V CDR1 and CDR2: LNHDA, SQIVND (reference sequence). CDR3 size: 15 residues. Trimming cost V 5 bases and J 6 bases, with 16 bases left between them. The CDR3 nucleotides read TGTGCCAGTAGTCCAGGGGCAGTTAGCTCCGGGGAGCTGTTTTTT. Translation gives CASSPGAVSSGELFF.

This clone turned up a few times. This chain links TRBV4-3 with TRBJ1-1; D uncertain. The ends were cut back, 4 bases at V and 8 bases at J, with 11 bases in the middle. In germline, CDR1 is LGHNA, CDR2 YSLEER. This CDR3 comprises 12 residues. This CDR3 reads CASSPSGVEAFF. The CDR3 coding sequence is TGCGCCAGCAGCCCTTCGGGAGTAGAAGCTTTCTTT.

The chain carries TRBV7-2 and TRBJ2-7; possible D gene TRBD1, 7 bases. Deletions cut 3 bases from V and 4 bases from J, with 13 bases between. The CDR3 totals 14 residues. Germline V lookup: CDR1 SGHTA, CDR2 FQGNSA. CDR3 residues: CASSFQGGGYEQYF. CDR3 DNA: TGTGCCAGCAGCTTTCAGGGGGGCGGATACGAGCAGTACTTC. The full variable domain, completed using reference TRBV7-2 and TRBJ2-7, is GAGVSQSPSNKVTEKGKDVELRCDPISGHTALYWYRQSLGQGLEFLIYFQGNSAPDKSGLPSDRFSAERTGGSVSTLTIQRTQQEDSAVYLCASSFQGGGYEQYFGPGTRLTVT.

This chain uses TRBV10-3 with TRBJ2-7, with D tentatively TRBD1 (6 bases). Germline CDR1 and CDR2: ENHRY and SYGVKD. The V and J ends lost 4 bases and 6 bases respectively, with 13 bases between them. This CDR3 spans 13 amino acids. The CDR3 sequence is CAISAIRGGEQYF. CDR3 sequence (DNA): TGTGCCATCAGTGCGATCAGGGGCGGCGAGCAGTACTTC.

The chain couples TRBV19 to TRBJ2-2, with TRBD1 matching over 8 bases. Germline loops: CDR1 LNHDA, CDR2 SQIVND (reference sequence). V lost 6 bases and J lost 7; bases outside the gene matches: 4. This CDR3 region has 13 residues. This chain's CDR3 is CASSGQGVGELFF. For the CDR3, the DNA is TGTGCCAGTAGCGGACAGGGAGTCGGGGAGCTGTTTTTT.

The CDR3 region has the DNA TGTGCCTGGACTTCGCAGGGGAATCAGCCCCAGCATTTT. Translated: CAWTSQGNQPQHF. The rearrangement joins TRBV30 to TRBJ1-5, with D possibly being TRBD1 (6 bases). The CDR3 extends over 13 amino acids. The germline V and J ends were trimmed by 4 bases and 4 bases, with 11 bases remaining between them. Germline V lookup: CDR1 GTSNPN, CDR2 SVGIG (reference sequence).

This chain uses TRBV7-3 with TRBJ1-2, with 7 bases that match TRBD1. Germline lookup yields CDR1 SGHTA and CDR2 FQGTGA. V dropped 5 bases and J dropped 8; count of bases not matched to a gene: 17. This CDR3 region has 16 residues. CDR3 bases: TGTGCCAGCAGCGCTGCCCCGGGTAGGGGGCCGGGGGGCTACACCTTC. Its protein is CASSAAPGRGPGGYTF.

This clone was found a few times. The chain is built from TRBV7-9 and TRBJ2-7; 7 bases line up with TRBD1. The CDR3 extends over 14 amino acids. Losses at the gene ends were 4 bases for V and 3 bases for J; bases not matched to a gene: 6. Germline V CDR1 and CDR2: SEHNR, FQNEAQ (reference sequence). CDR3 bases: TGTGCCAGCAGCTGGAAGCAGGGGGTCTACGAGCAGTACTTC. Translating gives CASSWKQGVYEQYF.